The 20 T cell receptor beta chains below come from one sample, sequenced in a study of yellow fever vaccine responses in identical twins. TCRdb analysed the RT-PCR reads with MiXCR anew, one entry per CDR3 protein. The sample comprises about 4,700 distinct CDR3 sequences, nearly 90% of which are singletons, and approximately 2.1% rests with the top ten. The material sequenced was T cells from blood (PBMCs), unsorted or a sorted subset (not recorded which), taken before or after yellow fever vaccination (not recorded which). Receptors originate from a woman in her late teens or twenties who received the yellow fever vaccine.

The J gene is TRBJ2-1, the V gene TRBV29-1; 7 nucleotides align to TRBD1. Germline V gene sequence: CDR1 SQVTM, CDR2 ANQGSEA. V lost 4 bases and J lost 6; bases outside the gene matches: 3. The CDR3 sequence is 12 residues long. The CDR3 nucleotides are TGCAGCGTTGTAAGGGGGCCCAATGAGCAGTTCTTC. It encodes CSVVRGPNEQFF.

The V call is TRBV20-1, the J call TRBJ2-1; 9 bases match TRBD2. Looked up from germline, CDR1 is DFQATT and CDR2 is SNEGSKA (reference sequence). The J segment lost 6 bases and the V segment lost 2 bases, leaving 8 bases of the junction unmatched. This CDR3 spans 15 amino acids. The DNA of the CDR3 is TGCAGTGCTAGATTGCCTAGCGGGGAGATCAATGAGCAGTTCTTC. It yields the protein CSARLPSGEINEQFF.

The table lists this clonotype with a count of one. The chain joins TRBV30 to TRBJ1-2; no reliable D call. This CDR3 region has 16 residues. Trimming pared 0 bases from V and 3 bases from J, leaving 17 bases between. CDR1 and CDR2 (germline): GTSNPN, SVGIG (reference sequence). CDR3: CAWSVLFQWTDYGYTF. Written as DNA, the CDR3 is TGTGCCTGGAGTGTACTGTTTCAGTGGACGGACTATGGCTACACCTTC. The full variable domain, in which reference TRBV30 and TRBJ1-2 provide the parts outside the CDR3, is SQTIHQWPATLVQPVGSPLSLECTVEGTSNPNLYWYRQAAGRGLQLLFYSVGIGQISSEVPQNLSASRPQDRQFILSSKKLLLSDSGFYLCAWSVLFQWTDYGYTFGSGTRLTVV.

The V and J genes are TRBV12-3 or TRBV12-4 and TRBJ2-5, with D uncertain. This CDR3 has 13 residues. The V end lost 3 bases, the J end lost 4 bases, and 9 bases lay between the germline ends. The CDR3 DNA follows: TGTGCCAGCAGTTTGTTTGCGAGAGAGACCCAGTACTTC. The encoded protein is CASSLFARETQYF.

The chain employs TRBV7-6 and TRBJ2-7, with D uncertain. This CDR3 comprises 13 residues. The germline V and J ends were trimmed by 2 bases and 0 bases, with 5 bases remaining between them. CDR1 is SGHVS and CDR2 is FNYEAQ in the germline V gene. CDR3 sequence reads: CASSLQSSYEQYF. The CDR3 DNA reads as TGTGCCAGCAGCTTACAGAGCTCCTACGAGCAGTACTTC.

This sequence joins TRBV5-4 and TRBJ2-3, with TRBD2 identical over 7 bases. V shed 2 bases and J 4 bases; nucleotides not matched to a gene: 4. The CDR3 extends over 14 amino acids. Germline values: CDR1 SGHNT, CDR2 YYREEE (reference sequence). Written as DNA, the CDR3 is TGTGCCAGCAGCTTAAGGACTAGGCCAGATACGCAGTATTTT. It yields the protein CASSLRTRPDTQYF.

This clonotype was recorded once. The chain joins TRBV11-2 to TRBJ2-7; 8 bases are shared with TRBD2. Unmatched junction bases numbered 9, after V lost 5 bases and J lost 3 bases. Germline V gene lookup returns CDR1 SGHAT and CDR2 FQNNGV. This CDR3 contains 15 residues. The CDR3 reads CASSTAAGDYYEQYF. DNA for the CDR3: TGTGCCAGCAGCACGGCAGCGGGGGACTACTACGAGCAGTACTTC.

The chain employs TRBV6-2 or TRBV6-3 and TRBJ2-1, with no clear D. Deletions cut 6 bases from V and 8 bases from J, with 14 bases between. CDR3 size: 13 residues. The germline gives CDR1 MNHEY, CDR2 SVGEGT. The CDR3 reads CASSLVLGDEQFF. As DNA, the CDR3 is TGTGCCAGCAGCCTGGTTTTGGGTGATGAGCAGTTCTTC.

This chain uses TRBV19 with TRBJ2-3, with 9 bases aligning to TRBD2. The CDR3 consists of 16 residues. In germline, CDR1 is LNHDA, CDR2 SQIVND (reference sequence). V lost 5 bases, J lost 6 bases, and 12 bases stayed unmatched. The CDR3 protein is CASSAGTSHHSDTQYF. Written as DNA, the CDR3 is TGTGCCAGTAGTGCAGGGACTAGCCACCACTCGGATACGCAGTATTTT.

V is TRBV12-3 or TRBV12-4 and J is TRBJ1-1; D gene unclear. Trimming took off 5 bases at V and 11 bases at J, with 12 bases between the two ends. The CDR3 totals 11 residues. The CDR3 region has the DNA TGTGCCAGCAGTCCCCGGACGGAGGCTTTCTTT. This gives the protein CASSPRTEAFF.

This clonotype was recorded a few times. The chain carries TRBV4-2 and TRBJ2-1, with TRBD2 matching over 8 bases. This CDR3 contains 16 residues. Trimming at V came to 6 bases and at J to 2 bases, leaving 9 bases not matched to a gene. In germline, CDR1 is LGHNA, CDR2 YNFKEQ. CDR3 DNA: TGTGCCAGCAGTCATACACTAGCGGAGACCTACAATGAGCAGTTCTTC. Its translation is CASSHTLAETYNEQFF.

J is TRBJ2-7 and V is TRBV21-1. TRBV21-1 is designated a pseudogene. This CDR3 comprises 13 residues. CDR3 loop: CASSKDPEPEQYF. CDR3 coding DNA: TGTGCCAGCAGCAAAGATCCAGAACCCGAGCAGTACTTC.

The V call is TRBV29-1, the J call TRBJ2-7; 10 nucleotides match TRBD2. The CDR3 runs 13 residues. CDR1 SQVTM and CDR2 ANQGSEA come from the germline V gene. The ends lost 6 bases at V and 1 base at J; junction bases unmatched: 3. In nucleotides, the CDR3 is TGCAGCGTGCCTAGCGGGAGATCCTACGAGCAGTACTTC. This gives the protein CSVPSGRSYEQYF.

This clonotype was observed a few times. This sequence joins TRBV10-1 and TRBJ1-1, with TRBD1 as a possible D gene (5 bases). The CDR3 loop spans 15 amino acids. Trimming took 3 bases from V and 1 from J, leaving 12 bases between them. The germline V gene encodes CDR1 WNHNN and CDR2 SYGVQD (reference sequence). The CDR3 is CASSEGGAGNTEAFF. DNA of the CDR3: TGCGCCAGCAGTGAAGGTGGGGCAGGGAACACTGAAGCTTTCTTT.

The CDR3 region is CASSDLQGSTEAFF. The CDR3 nucleotides are TGTGCCAGCAGCGACCTTCAGGGGTCTACTGAAGCTTTCTTT. The chain has TRBV6-4 and TRBJ1-1, with D possibly being TRBD1 (6 bases). The CDR3 runs 14 residues. V lost 6 bases and J lost 5, with 16 bases in between. Germline CDR1 is MRHNA and CDR2 is SNTAGT.

The chain combines TRBV28 with TRBJ2-5; D is perhaps TRBD1 or TRBD2 (5 bases each). The V and J ends lost 10 bases and 5 bases respectively, with 14 bases between them. Germline CDR1 is MDHEN and CDR2 is SYDVKM. CDR3 length equals 12 residues. The CDR3 loop reads CATRGVVETQYF. DNA of the CDR3: TGTGCCACCAGAGGGGTCGTGGAGACCCAGTACTTC.

The chain links TRBV6-2 or TRBV6-3 to TRBJ2-1; D might be TRBD2 (7 bases). CDR1 is MNHEY, CDR2 SVGEGT, per germline. V lost 0 bases, J lost 4 bases, and 10 bases lay in between. This CDR3 is built from 15 residues. In DNA form, the CDR3 reads TGTGCCAGCAGTTACTCAGGGGGAGGGTACAATGAGCAGTTCTTC. Its translation is CASSYSGGGYNEQFF.

V is TRBV29-1 and J is TRBJ2-2, with 9 bases fitting TRBD1. This CDR3 region has 14 residues. The V segment lost 7 bases and the J segment 5 bases; nucleotides outside the gene matches: 8. The germline V gene has CDR1 SQVTM and CDR2 ANQGSEA. The CDR3 DNA is TGCAGCGCCGGACAGGGGTCTAGGACCGGGGAGCTGTTTTTT. Protein sequence: CSAGQGSRTGELFF.

The chain is built from TRBV7-9 and TRBJ2-1, with D maybe TRBD2 (6 bases). Germline CDR1 reads SEHNR; CDR2 reads FQNEAQ (reference sequence). The ends were cut back, 5 bases at V and 9 bases at J, with 23 bases in the middle. The CDR3 has 16 amino acids. CDR3 loop: CASSDAGTGLGGEQFF. DNA for the CDR3: TGTGCCAGCAGCGACGCCGGGACGGGGCTCGGGGGTGAGCAGTTCTTC. Supplemented by reference TRBV7-9 and TRBJ2-1, the full variable domain reads DTGVSQNPRHKITKRGQNVTFRCDPISEHNRLYWYRQTLGQGPEFLTYFQNEAQLEKSRLLSDRFSAERPKGSFSTLEIQRTEQGDSAMYLCASSDAGTGLGGEQFFGPGTRLTVL.

The chain recombines TRBV11-3 with TRBJ2-2; D not certain. Germline-derived CDR1 and CDR2 are SGHNT and YENEEA. This CDR3 has 14 amino acids. V dropped 5 bases and J dropped 5 bases, with 12 bases sitting between them. The CDR3 region has the DNA TGTGCCAGCAGCCTCCGGCTTTTAACCGGGGAGCTGTTTTTT. Protein: CASSLRLLTGELFF.